One sample yielded the 29 T cell receptor beta chains listed below, sequenced in a study of T-cell reconstitution after alpha-beta-depleted transplantation in children. Using unique molecular identifiers, the investigators prepared the TCRbeta library. TCRdb reanalysed the PCR reads using MiXCR and keeps one entry per CDR3 protein. Here the sample spans 530,000 or so distinct CDR3 sequences, roughly a quarter being singletons. The sample consisted of PBMCs, taken before TCRalphabeta/CD19-depleted stem cell transplant. The receptors come from a boy less than two years old with Wiskott-Aldrich syndrome, due to receive a stem cell transplant.

This clonotype was observed a few times. The chain carries TRBV6-5 and TRBJ2-5; TRBD1 matches at 9 bases. CDR3 length: 16 residues. The germline V gene has CDR1 MNHEY and CDR2 SVGAGI. With V trimmed by 4 bases and J by 5 bases, 11 bases remained unmatched. DNA for the CDR3: TGTGCCAGCAGTTCACACCCGGGACAGGGCTACGAGACCCAGTACTTC. Amino acid sequence: CASSSHPGQGYETQYF.

This clonotype was counted between two and nine times. CDR3: CASSSVYTGELFF. CDR3 DNA sequence: TGTGCCAGCAGCTCAGTCTACACCGGGGAGCTGTTTTTT. The V and J genes are TRBV7-7 and TRBJ2-2; D unresolved. Germline CDR1 is SSHAT and CDR2 is FNYEAQ (reference sequence). Deletions cut 4 bases from V and 3 bases from J, with 6 bases between. The CDR3 spans 13 residues. Complete variable domain (other parts from reference TRBV7-7 and TRBJ2-2): GAGVSQSPRYKVTKRGQDVTLRCDPISSHATLYWYQQALGQGPEFLTYFNYEAQPDKSGLPSDRFSAERPEGSISTLTIQRTEQRDSAMYRCASSSVYTGELFFGEGSRLTVL.

As concerns this clonotype: Relative to the germline gene, one junction end is altered; a read error may explain this. The chain links TRBV29-1 to TRBJ1-1, with D tentatively TRBD1 (6 bases). The CDR3 sequence is 10 residues long. The germline CDR1 and CDR2 sequences are SQVTM and ANQGSEA. CDR3 region: CSVLGAGAFF. For the CDR3, the DNA is TGCAGCGTTTTGGGGGCAGGTGCTTTTTTT.

This clonotype was detected only a few times. J is TRBJ1-4 and V is TRBV28, with TRBD1 matching 7 bases. With 6 bases clipped from V and 5 bases from J, the junction kept 6 bases outside the gene matches. This CDR3 is built from 14 residues. Per germline, CDR1 MDHEN and CDR2 SYDVKM. The CDR3 nucleotides read TGTGCCAGCAGCCTAGGGACAGAAAATGAAAAACTGTTTTTT. Amino acids: CASSLGTENEKLFF.

This chain joins TRBV20-1 and TRBJ2-1; 14 bases align to TRBD2. Germline-derived CDR1 and CDR2 are DFQATT and SNEGSKA (reference sequence). V shed 2 bases and J 2 bases; nucleotides not matched to a gene: 5. The CDR3 runs 17 residues. The CDR3 DNA sequence: TGCAGTGCTAGACCAGGACTAGCGGGAGGTACCTACAATGAGCAGTTCTTC. Translating it yields CSARPGLAGGTYNEQFF.

The chain recombines TRBV3-1 with TRBJ2-2; 7 bases are shared with TRBD1. The CDR3 is made up of 14 amino acids. V shed 5 bases, J shed 6 bases, and the junction held 6 bases outside the gene matches. Germline V gene lookup returns CDR1 LGHDT and CDR2 YNNKEL (reference sequence). CDR3 sequence reads: CASSIHGQAGELFF. In DNA form, the CDR3 reads TGTGCCAGCAGCATACACGGACAGGCCGGGGAGCTGTTTTTT.

In this sample, this clonotype turned up a few times. The chain uses TRBV5-1 and TRBJ2-5, with D possibly being TRBD1 (7 bases). Between the trimmed V and J ends, which lost 4 bases and 2 bases, there was a span of 18 bases. CDR3 length: 16 amino acids. Germline CDR1 is SGHRS and CDR2 is YFSETQ. CDR3 in amino acids: CASSSPSTGRQETQYF. CDR3 coding DNA: TGCGCCAGCAGCAGTCCCTCGACAGGGAGGCAAGAGACCCAGTACTTC. The complete variable domain, with remaining parts taken from reference TRBV5-1 and TRBJ2-5, reads KAGVTQTPRYLIKTRGQQVTLSCSPISGHRSVSWYQQTPGQGLQFLFEYFSETQRNKGNFPGRFSGRQFSNSRSEMNVSTLELGDSALYLCASSSPSTGRQETQYFGPGTRLLVL.

This clonotype has more than one count but fewer than ten. V usage is TRBV28 and J usage is TRBJ2-5; 10 bases are a match to TRBD1. Germline assignment: CDR1 MDHEN and CDR2 SYDVKM. V trimming: 3 bases; J trimming: 2 bases; junction bases outside the gene matches: 3. This CDR3 spans 15 amino acids. The CDR3 region has the DNA TGTGCCAGCAGTTTCGACAGGGGGCGGCAAGAGACCCAGTACTTC. Protein: CASSFDRGRQETQYF.

The CDR3 is CASSPIPTGTVSYEQYF. CDR3 nucleotide sequence: TGCGCCAGCAGCCCCATCCCGACCGGGACAGTCTCCTACGAGCAGTACTTC. The V gene is TRBV4-1, the J gene TRBJ2-7; 7 positions agree with TRBD1. J lost 0 bases, V lost 4 bases, and 12 bases had no gene match. Germline V gene sequence: CDR1 MGHRA, CDR2 YSYEKL. The CDR3 is 17 residues long.

This clonotype has just a few counts. The chain has TRBV24-1 and TRBJ2-2, with 8 nucleotides matching TRBD2. CDR3 length: 18 amino acids. The V and J ends lost 5 bases and 2 bases, in that order; junction bases with no gene match: 12. Germline values: CDR1 KGHDR, CDR2 SFDVKD. In nucleotides, the CDR3 is TGTGCCACCAGTGTACTCACTAGCGGAGAAACTAACACCGGGGAGCTGTTTTTT. Its protein is CATSVLTSGETNTGELFF.

The table lists this clonotype with a few counts. V usage is TRBV5-1 and J usage is TRBJ2-3, with 14 positions matching TRBD2. Unmatched junction bases numbered 8, after V lost 0 bases and J lost 5 bases. This CDR3 spans 18 amino acids. From germline, CDR1 is SGHRS and CDR2 YFSETQ. As DNA, the CDR3 is TGCGCCAGCAGCTTGGGTTCCGGACTAGCGGGAGGTAAAGATACGCAGTATTTT. Translating gives CASSLGSGLAGGKDTQYF. The whole variable domain, filled in from reference TRBV5-1 and TRBJ2-3, reads KAGVTQTPRYLIKTRGQQVTLSCSPISGHRSVSWYQQTPGQGLQFLFEYFSETQRNKGNFPGRFSGRQFSNSRSEMNVSTLELGDSALYLCASSLGSGLAGGKDTQYFGPGTRLTVL.

In its sample, this clonotype was seen a few times. The chain joins TRBV5-5 to TRBJ2-7; D ambiguous. CDR1 SGHKS and CDR2 YYEKEE come from the germline V gene (reference sequence). The length of the CDR3 is 11 residues. Trimming stripped 3 bases from V and 4 bases from J, with 5 bases between. In DNA form, the CDR3 reads TGTGCCAGCAGCTATATTTACGAGCAGTACTTC. Amino acids: CASSYIYEQYF.

The chain has TRBV6-1 and TRBJ2-1, with a tentative D call TRBD2 (6 bases). Trimming removed 6 bases at V and 8 bases at J, with 17 bases between. The CDR3 is made up of 14 amino acids. CDR1 is MNHNS, CDR2 SASEGT, per germline. CDR3 DNA: TGTGCCAGCAGACCCCCGGGGGTTGTCTATGAGCAGTTCTTC. Residues: CASRPPGVVYEQFF.

The sample holds a few counts of this clonotype. The chain recombines TRBV12-3 or TRBV12-4 with TRBJ2-5; D is uncertain. The germline V and J ends were trimmed by 3 bases and 5 bases, with 16 bases remaining between them. This CDR3 contains 15 residues. As DNA, the CDR3 is TGTGCCAGCAGTTTGGTAGGATCCGAGGTTGAGACCCAGTACTTC. Protein product: CASSLVGSEVETQYF.

This chain joins TRBV12-3 or TRBV12-4 and TRBJ1-1, with D possibly matching TRBD1 (5 bases). The CDR3 runs to 15 residues. V was shortened by 0 bases and J by 5 bases, with 13 bases between the two germline ends. CDR3 in DNA: TGTGCCAGCAGTTTAGCCAGGGCGGGACGGACTGAAGCTTTCTTT. Protein sequence: CASSLARAGRTEAFF.

Only a few counts were recorded for this clonotype. The chain combines TRBV20-1 with TRBJ1-2, with D unresolved. The CDR3 sequence is 12 residues long. CDR1 is DFQATT, CDR2 SNEGSKA, per germline (reference sequence). V was shortened by 5 bases and J by 0 bases, with 7 bases between the two germline ends. This CDR3 reads CSASGTNYGYTF. For the CDR3, the DNA is TGCAGTGCTTCCGGGACTAACTATGGCTACACCTTC.

The table lists this clonotype with a few counts. V and J are TRBV5-1 and TRBJ2-5, with D unclear. Per germline, CDR1 SGHRS and CDR2 YFSETQ. The CDR3 has 15 amino acids. V was pared by 4 bases and J by 2 bases, with 15 bases between. The CDR3 region has the DNA TGCGCCAGCAGCCCGACCCGGTTGCGGCAAGAGACCCAGTACTTC. Its translation: CASSPTRLRQETQYF. Full variable domain (remainder filled in from reference TRBV5-1 and TRBJ2-5): KAGVTQTPRYLIKTRGQQVTLSCSPISGHRSVSWYQQTPGQGLQFLFEYFSETQRNKGNFPGRFSGRQFSNSRSEMNVSTLELGDSALYLCASSPTRLRQETQYFGPGTRLLVL.

J is TRBJ2-5 and V is TRBV5-1; D is unclear. This CDR3 contains 16 residues. From germline, CDR1 is SGHRS and CDR2 YFSETQ. V was clipped by 5 bases and J by 5 bases, with 22 bases between them. The CDR3 sequence: CASRGGSLNLAETQYF. Written as DNA, the CDR3 is TGCGCCAGCAGAGGCGGATCTCTCAATCTCGCCGAGACCCAGTACTTC.

The chain uses TRBV10-3 and TRBJ2-3; 12 bases are a match to TRBD2. The CDR3 has 15 residues. The V segment lost 6 bases and the J segment 1 base; nucleotides outside the gene matches: 2. Germline V CDR1 and CDR2: ENHRY, SYGVKD. CDR3: CAIRASGRGTDTQYF. CDR3 sequence (DNA): TGTGCCATCAGGGCTAGCGGGAGGGGCACAGATACGCAGTATTTT.

J is TRBJ2-3 and V is TRBV5-1; D is ambiguous. The CDR3 sequence is 14 residues long. Per germline, CDR1 SGHRS and CDR2 YFSETQ. V was trimmed by 0 bases and J by 4 bases, leaving 9 bases between them. CDR3 in amino acids: CASSLGGTPDTQYF. In DNA form, the CDR3 reads TGCGCCAGCAGCTTGGGTGGTACCCCAGATACGCAGTATTTT.

This clonotype was seen only a few times. The genes are TRBV5-6 and TRBJ2-7; 7 bases align to TRBD1. Germline V CDR1 and CDR2: SGHDT, YYEEEE. With 4 bases clipped from V and 3 bases from J, the junction kept 7 bases outside the gene matches. CDR3 length equals 14 residues. The CDR3 loop reads CASSVSGTVYEQYF. CDR3 in DNA: TGTGCCAGCAGCGTCTCCGGGACAGTCTACGAGCAGTACTTC.

This clonotype was detected a few times. The V gene is TRBV29-1, the J gene TRBJ1-1, with TRBD1 matching over 8 bases. Germline V lookup: CDR1 SQVTM, CDR2 ANQGSEA. The V gene end was trimmed by 4 bases and the J gene end by 1 base; junction bases not matched to a gene: 5. The CDR3 has 14 residues. The CDR3 DNA is TGCAGCGTTGGCGCCGGGACAGGGAACACTGAAGCTTTCTTT. Encoded protein: CSVGAGTGNTEAFF.

J is TRBJ2-7 and V is TRBV10-2, with TRBD1 as a possible D gene (5 bases). This CDR3 has 11 amino acids. CDR1 and CDR2 (germline): WSHSY, SAAADI. The V end was cut by 8 bases, the J end by 4 bases, with 9 bases between. This chain's CDR3 is CASEGVYEQYF. CDR3 bases: TGCGCCAGCGAAGGGGTTTACGAGCAGTACTTC.

J is TRBJ2-6 and V is TRBV27, with D tentatively TRBD2 (7 bases). The CDR3 extends over 18 amino acids. V was cut by 6 bases and J by 4 bases, with 22 bases left in between. CDR1 is MNHEY and CDR2 is SMNVEV in the germline V gene (reference sequence). The CDR3, as DNA: TGTGCCAGCAGCCAACGGGCCCACAGGGAGGGAGGGGCCAACGTCCTGACTTTC. It yields the protein CASSQRAHREGGANVLTF.

The chain carries TRBV2 and TRBJ1-5; D ambiguous. Germline assignment: CDR1 SNHLY and CDR2 FYNNEI. This CDR3 region has 14 residues. V was clipped by 4 bases and J by 4 bases, with 11 bases between them. The CDR3 loop is CASSVRVGNQPQHF. For the CDR3, the DNA is TGTGCCAGCAGTGTGAGGGTAGGGAATCAGCCCCAGCATTTT.

This rearrangement joins TRBV7-9 to TRBJ2-2; the D gene is possibly TRBD2 (5 bases). Trimming pared 5 bases from V and 0 bases from J, leaving 7 bases between. The CDR3 sequence is 14 residues long. Germline V gene data show CDR1 as SEHNR and CDR2 as FQNEAQ (reference sequence). In DNA, the CDR3 is TGTGCCAGCAGCGTACTAGCGAACACCGGGGAGCTGTTTTTT. This gives the protein CASSVLANTGELFF.

This clonotype was recorded a few times. In DNA form, the CDR3 reads TGTGCCAGCAGTAGGAGTTTACCCTACGAGCAGTACTTC. Translated, it gives CASSRSLPYEQYF. This sequence joins TRBV28 and TRBJ2-7; D gene unclear. V was trimmed by 5 bases and J by 2 bases, leaving 10 bases between them. The CDR3 is 13 amino acids. Germline lookup yields CDR1 MDHEN and CDR2 SYDVKM.

The chain combines TRBV18 with TRBJ1-1; a possible D gene is TRBD1 (5 bases). Germline values: CDR1 KGHSH, CDR2 LQKENI. The CDR3 loop spans 17 amino acids. Trimming removed 3 bases from V and 4 bases from J, with 21 bases in between. CDR3 loop: CASSPRQSGDYSTEAFF. CDR3 nucleotides: TGTGCCAGCTCACCGAGACAGTCGGGGGATTATAGCACTGAAGCTTTCTTT.

This clonotype was recorded a few times. This chain links TRBV7-3 with TRBJ2-3; D call uncertain. The CDR3 sequence is 15 residues long. The V end lost 5 bases, the J end lost 1 base, and 13 bases lay between the germline ends. Germline CDR1 is SGHTA and CDR2 is FQGTGA. CDR3 DNA sequence: TGTGCCAGCAGCGCTCAGCTGTTAGGCACAGATACGCAGTATTTT. Translated: CASSAQLLGTDTQYF. Full variable domain (remainder filled in from reference TRBV7-3 and TRBJ2-3): GAGVSQTPSNKVTEKGKYVELRCDPISGHTALYWYRQSLGQGPEFLIYFQGTGAADDSGLPNDRFFAVRPEGSVSTLKIQRTERGDSAVYLCASSAQLLGTDTQYFGPGTRLTVL.